This T cell receptor beta chain was recovered during a study of blood T cell repertoires in COVID-19. Study-level background: Collection of acute and convalescent COVID-19 samples took place in the United States, Italy and Spain. T cells, B-cell-depleted T cells, or PBMCs supplied cDNA or gDNA.

The Seattle site enrolled patients during active infection and followed them longitudinally. Per the study methods: Scientists estimated how many nucleated cells there were by amplifying reference gene primers. Clones were sequenced by immunoSEQ multiplex PCR, and TCRdb holds only the in-frame ones, with some missing. V and J calls and clone size are copied from that table; D and trimming were computed from the DNA. Of 450,000 or so clones in the sample, 80% to 90% were seen once. V shed 5 bases and J 0 bases; nucleotides not matched to a gene: 7. The germline V gene has CDR1 SGHTA and CDR2 FQGTGA. This CDR3 is built from 16 residues.

This sequence originates from a man between 18 and 29 years old with COVID-19, enrolled during active disease. The J gene is TRBJ2-1, the V gene TRBV7-3; TRBD2 agrees at 7 bases. The sequenced sample was peripheral blood. CDR3 sequence (DNA): TGTGCCAGCAGCCTGTTAGGCGGGGGCTCCTACAATGAGCAGTTCTTC. As protein: CASSLLGGGSYNEQFF.